Below, 32 T cell receptor beta chains from the same sample are listed, as sequenced in a study of T cells in Graves' hyperthyroidism and ophthalmopathy (dated by TCRdb to the late 2010s). Library preparation employed multiplex PCR. The sequencer listed for this sample is Illumina HiSeq 2000. The TCR beta CDR3 regions were amplified from the RNA transcripts. The first round of RT-PCR for the TCR CDR3 was performed with the HTBI primer set and the Qiagen OneStep RT-PCR kit. TCRdb cleaned the public reads at Q25 with fastp, built clones with MiXCR and kept in-frame beta chains. Each CDR3 protein gets just one entry, which takes the most common genes and DNA from the rows behind it. In this sample the table shows around 540,000 distinct CDR3 sequences, roughly 50% of which occur a single time. The ten largest account for approximately 8.2% of the sample. Sequenced input: peripheral blood or thyroid tissue (not recorded which). These receptors were collected from a woman between 18 and 30 years old with Graves' hyperthyroidism. Donor details come from another sample of the same person, matched by shared clones.

There are a few counts of this clonotype. The chain recombines TRBV6-1 with TRBJ1-5; D unresolved. This CDR3 region has 15 residues. CDR1 and CDR2 (germline): MNHNS, SASEGT. V was clipped by 7 bases and J by 2 bases, with 15 bases between them. Written as DNA, the CDR3 is TGTGCCAGCAACCGTGGGATGGTGGGCAATCAGCCCCAGCATTTT. The encoded protein is CASNRGMVGNQPQHF.

The V and J genes are TRBV9 and TRBJ1-1; possible D gene TRBD1, 5 bases. Trimming pared 4 bases from V and 5 bases from J, leaving 12 bases between. Per germline, CDR1 SGDLS and CDR2 YYNGEE. The CDR3 loop spans 13 amino acids. The CDR3 is CASSLSGLTEAFF. Here the CDR3 DNA reads TGTGCCAGCAGCCTGTCGGGGCTTACTGAAGCTTTCTTT.

The chain joins TRBV24-1 to TRBJ2-5; the D gene is possibly TRBD1 (6 bases). From germline, CDR1 is KGHDR and CDR2 SFDVKD. CDR3 length: 10 residues. Trimming stripped 11 bases from V and 3 bases from J, with 6 bases between. In DNA, the CDR3 is TGTGCCAACAGGGAAGAGACCCAGTACTTC. This translates into CANREETQYF.

On this clonotype: A much larger clone differs from this one at a single base, so this may be a read error. V is TRBV7-9 and J is TRBJ1-6; the D gene is possibly TRBD1 (5 bases). CDR1 is SEHNR and CDR2 is FQNEAQ in the germline V gene (reference sequence). This CDR3 spans 12 amino acids. Trimming took 4 bases from V and 14 from J, leaving 12 bases between them. CDR3 protein: CASSSGGASLHF. The CDR3 coding sequence is TGTGCCAGCAGCTCGGGCGGGGCCTCCCTCCACTTT.

To note about this clonotype: A read error may be the cause here, since a much bigger clone is one base away. J is TRBJ2-7 and V is TRBV15, with 7 bases lining up with TRBD2. The CDR3 is made up of 13 amino acids. The germline CDR1 and CDR2 sequences are LNHNV and YYDKDF (reference sequence). The junction had 14 bases not matched to a gene; V was cut back by 5 bases and J by 13 bases. CDR3 region: CATSSSGARRVYF. CDR3 bases: TGTGCCACCAGCTCCAGCGGGGCCAGGAGGGTATACTTC.

The chain combines TRBV7-9 with TRBJ1-1; maybe TRBD1 (5 bases). Germline V gene sequence: CDR1 SEHNR, CDR2 FQNEAQ (reference sequence). This CDR3 region has 13 residues. V was cut by 8 bases and J by 5 bases, with 15 bases left in between. CDR3 region: CASPWVGRTEAFF. The DNA of the CDR3 is TGTGCCAGCCCCTGGGTGGGGCGGACTGAAGCTTTCTTT.

The chain carries TRBV5-1 and TRBJ2-7; tentatively, D is TRBD1 (6 bases). Germline V gene data show CDR1 as SGHRS and CDR2 as YFSETQ. This CDR3 region has 13 residues. Trimming took off 4 bases at V and 2 bases at J, with 10 bases between the two ends. CDR3 protein: CASSQQGPYEQYF. The CDR3 DNA is TGCGCCAGCAGCCAACAGGGCCCCTACGAGCAGTACTTC. Full variable domain (outside the CDR3, taken from reference TRBV5-1 and TRBJ2-7): KAGVTQTPRYLIKTRGQQVTLSCSPISGHRSVSWYQQTPGQGLQFLFEYFSETQRNKGNFPGRFSGRQFSNSRSEMNVSTLELGDSALYLCASSQQGPYEQYFGPGTRLTVT.

The sample holds a few counts of this clonotype. This rearrangement joins TRBV11-1 to TRBJ1-1; D is undetermined. V lost 5 bases and J 7 bases, leaving 8 bases between the germline ends. The CDR3 runs to 11 residues. Per the germline V gene, CDR1 is SGHAT and CDR2 is FQDESV (reference sequence). The DNA for the CDR3 is TGTGCCAGCAGCCCACCGCTTGAAGCTTTCTTT. Protein product: CASSPPLEAFF.

The chain has TRBV7-2 and TRBJ2-7; 12 bases are a match to TRBD2. V lost 4 bases, J lost 5 bases, and 3 bases stayed unmatched. This CDR3 has 14 residues. Germline assignment: CDR1 SGHTA and CDR2 FQGNSA. The CDR3, as DNA: TGTGCCAGCAGCTCTAGCGGGAGGGCCGACGAGCAGTACTTC. Its protein product is CASSSSGRADEQYF.

This clonotype has just a few counts. The genes are TRBV5-1 and TRBJ1-1; TRBD1 aligns across 8 bases. Trimming at V came to 5 bases and at J to 5 bases, leaving 5 bases not matched to a gene. The CDR3 is made up of 13 amino acids. CDR1 and CDR2 (germline): SGHRS, YFSETQ. For the CDR3, the DNA is TGCGCCAGCAGGCAGGGGGCGAGGACTGAAGCTTTCTTT. Translation gives CASRQGARTEAFF.

The chain uses TRBV29-1 and TRBJ2-5; maybe TRBD1 (6 bases). CDR1 and CDR2 from the germline V gene are SQVTM and ANQGSEA. This CDR3 has 13 amino acids. The V gene lost 8 bases and the J gene lost 5 bases, with 18 bases spanning the gap. The CDR3 here is CSQGGIRQETQYF. The DNA of the CDR3 is TGCAGCCAAGGGGGTATCAGGCAGGAGACCCAGTACTTC.

The chain is built from TRBV6-6 and TRBJ2-5, with D tentatively TRBD1 or TRBD2 (6 bases each). The CDR3 totals 14 residues. The germline V gene has CDR1 MNHNY and CDR2 SVGAGI (reference sequence). Trimming took 6 bases from V and 3 from J, leaving 14 bases between them. The CDR3 loop is CASRNGGREETQYF. The CDR3 coding sequence is TGTGCCAGCAGGAATGGGGGGCGCGAAGAGACCCAGTACTTC.

This clonotype was observed a few times. The chain is built from TRBV9 and TRBJ1-4, with a weak D call TRBD1 (6 bases). Trimming left V 7 bases short and J 8 bases short, with 18 bases between. The germline V gene encodes CDR1 SGDLS and CDR2 YYNGEE. This CDR3 has 14 residues. CDR3 DNA sequence: TGTGCCAGCTCACAGTCCCGGGACACGGAAAAACTGTTTTTT. Amino acids: CASSQSRDTEKLFF.

The rearrangement joins TRBV2 to TRBJ1-6, with D tentatively TRBD1 (5 bases). CDR3 size: 12 residues. The germline V and J ends were trimmed by 7 bases and 7 bases, with 8 bases remaining between them. Germline V lookup: CDR1 SNHLY, CDR2 FYNNEI. The CDR3 sequence is CASKRGNSPLHF. The CDR3 DNA reads as TGTGCCAGCAAACGGGGGAATTCACCCCTCCACTTT.

This clonotype was detected a few times. V is TRBV20-1 and J is TRBJ1-2, with D perhaps matching TRBD1 (5 bases). V shed 6 bases and J shed 6 bases, with 23 bases lying between them. Germline values: CDR1 DFQATT, CDR2 SNEGSKA (reference sequence). The CDR3 runs 15 residues. The CDR3 DNA follows: TGCAGTGCCCCCTTCGATGGGGTGACGGACAATGGCTACACCTTC. This translates into CSAPFDGVTDNGYTF.

The rearrangement uses TRBV7-3 and TRBJ1-4; D unclear. The germline V gene encodes CDR1 SGHTA and CDR2 FQGTGA. V was cut by 5 bases and J by 4 bases, with 14 bases left in between. The CDR3 spans 15 residues. CDR3 sequence (DNA): TGTGCCAGCAGCCCCCCGGGATTCAGTAATGAAAAACTGTTTTTT. It yields the protein CASSPPGFSNEKLFF. Looking up the rest from reference TRBV7-3 and TRBJ1-4 gives the full variable domain: GAGVSQTPSNKVTEKGKYVELRCDPISGHTALYWYRQSLGQGPEFLIYFQGTGAADDSGLPNDRFFAVRPEGSVSTLKIQRTERGDSAVYLCASSPPGFSNEKLFFGSGTQLSVL.

This clonotype was counted only a few times. One junction end does not reproduce the germline sequence, and a read error may be involved. The chain links TRBV6-5 to TRBJ1-1, with D tentatively TRBD1 (5 bases). The CDR3 runs to 13 residues. CDR1 is MNHEY, CDR2 SVGAGI, per germline. For the CDR3, the DNA is TGTGCCAGCAGTTATGAGTCTACGGGGGTGTTAGTCTTT. This translates into CASSYESTGVLVF.

The chain carries TRBV9 and TRBJ2-7, with D perhaps matching TRBD1 (5 bases). V was pared by 4 bases and J by 4 bases, with 12 bases between. CDR3 length: 13 amino acids. Germline V gives CDR1 SGDLS, CDR2 YYNGEE. The CDR3 protein is CASSQGAEYEQYF. CDR3 nucleotides: TGTGCCAGCAGCCAAGGGGCCGAATACGAGCAGTACTTC. The variable domain in full, completed from reference TRBV9 and TRBJ2-7, reads DSGVTQTPKHLITATGQRVTLRCSPRSGDLSVYWYQQSLDQGLQFLIQYYNGEERAKGNILERFSAQQFPDLHSELNLSSLELGDSALYFCASSQGAEYEQYFGPGTRLTVT.

This clonotype was observed once. The chain combines TRBV29-1 with TRBJ1-2; D not resolved. The CDR3 sequence is 13 residues long. V was trimmed by 7 bases and J by 3 bases, leaving 15 bases between them. Per germline, CDR1 SQVTM and CDR2 ANQGSEA. The CDR3 DNA reads TGCAGCGACCTTCGGGGAGGACACTATGGCTACACCTTC. Protein: CSDLRGGHYGYTF.

As regards this clonotype: Its ends do not fully match the called genes, so a read error is possible. This chain links TRBV10-3 with TRBJ1-2; tentatively, D is TRBD1 (5 bases). Germline V gene sequence: CDR1 ENHRY, CDR2 SYGVKD. CDR3 length equals 16 residues. In DNA form, the CDR3 reads TGTGCCAGCAGTTACGGGGACCGGAAATTAAACTATGGCTACACCTTC. Protein sequence: CASSYGDRKLNYGYTF.

This clonotype was found many times. V is TRBV10-3 and J is TRBJ1-2; a possible D gene is TRBD1 (5 bases). Per germline, CDR1 ENHRY and CDR2 SYGVKD. This CDR3 region has 13 residues. V was trimmed by 3 bases and J by 2 bases, leaving 7 bases between them. CDR3 in amino acids: CAISEQANYGYTF. CDR3 DNA: TGTGCCATCAGTGAACAGGCAAACTATGGCTACACCTTC.

The table lists this clonotype with many counts. The chain is built from TRBV10-3 and TRBJ2-5, with unresolved D. Trimming took off 6 bases at V and 5 bases at J, with 7 bases between the two ends. The CDR3 covers 11 residues. Germline CDR1 reads ENHRY; CDR2 reads SYGVKD. CDR3 sequence (DNA): TGTGCCATCAGGGCGGATGAGACCCAGTACTTC. Its protein is CAIRADETQYF.

The CDR3 here is CASSEAVRHNQPQHF. The CDR3 DNA is TGTGCCAGCAGTGAAGCCGTTAGGCACAATCAGCCCCAGCATTTT. The rearrangement joins TRBV2 to TRBJ1-5; D is unresolved. The ends were cut back, 0 bases at V and 3 bases at J, with 9 bases in the middle. CDR1 and CDR2 (germline): SNHLY, FYNNEI. The CDR3 sequence is 15 residues long.

The J gene is TRBJ1-2, the V gene TRBV24-1; 9 positions agree with TRBD1. V lost 9 bases, J lost 4 bases, and 5 bases stayed unmatched. The germline gives CDR1 KGHDR, CDR2 SFDVKD. This CDR3 has 13 residues. In DNA form, the CDR3 reads TGTGCCACCGGGACAGGGCGTGGCTATGGCTACACCTTC. Its protein product is CATGTGRGYGYTF.

This clonotype was recorded many times. The chain employs TRBV7-8 and TRBJ2-7, with D unresolved. V was pared by 8 bases and J by 2 bases, with 7 bases between. Germline lookup yields CDR1 SGHVS and CDR2 FQNEAQ. This CDR3 comprises 11 residues. DNA for the CDR3: TGTGCCAGCGTTTCTACCTACGAGCAGTACTTC. It specifies CASVSTYEQYF. Based on the CDR3 plus reference TRBV7-8 and TRBJ2-7, the full variable domain is GAGVSQSPRYKVAKRGQDVALRCDPISGHVSLFWYQQALGQGPEFLTYFQNEAQLDKSGLPSDRFFAERPEGSVSTLKIQRTQQEDSAVYLCASVSTYEQYFGPGTRLTVT.

This clonotype came up a few times. The chain links TRBV2 to TRBJ1-6; maybe TRBD1 (5 bases). Germline assignment: CDR1 SNHLY and CDR2 FYNNEI. The V gene lost 5 bases and the J gene lost 9 bases, with 26 bases spanning the gap. The CDR3 length is 18 residues. The DNA of the CDR3 is TGTGCCAGCAGTTACACCACCGGACCCCGGGACGTGGGTTCACCCCTCCACTTT. This codes for CASSYTTGPRDVGSPLHF. The full variable domain, with the rest looked up from reference TRBV2 and TRBJ1-6, is EPEVTQTPSHQVTQMGQEVILRCVPISNHLYFYWYRQILGQKVEFLVSFYNNEISEKSEIFDDQFSVERPDGSNFTLKIRSTKLEDSAMYFCASSYTTGPRDVGSPLHFGNGTRLTVT.

This clonotype has a handful of counts. The rearrangement links TRBV13 to TRBJ1-2, with unresolved D. Germline V CDR1 and CDR2: PRHDT, FYEKMQ (reference sequence). The CDR3 is made up of 16 amino acids. The ends were cut back, 5 bases at V and 0 bases at J, with 16 bases in the middle. CDR3 sequence reads: CASSPNPAKPNYGYTF. In nucleotides, the CDR3 is TGTGCCAGCAGCCCAAATCCGGCGAAACCTAACTATGGCTACACCTTC.

CDR3 region: CASSQDVYYHYEQYF. The CDR3 region has the DNA TGTGCCAGCAGCCAAGATGTGTACTACCACTACGAGCAGTACTTC. The chain employs TRBV7-3 and TRBJ2-7; no firm D call. The CDR3 totals 15 residues. The V and J ends lost 5 bases and 3 bases respectively, with 17 bases between them. From germline, CDR1 is SGHTA and CDR2 FQGTGA.

This clonotype was found a few times. One end of the junction fails to match germline, which may point to a read error. The CDR3 bases are TGCGCCAGCAGCCAAGACCCCGGAAGCAGTAACGAGCAGTACTTC. It is translated as CASSQDPGSSNEQYF. V gene TRBV7-2 combines with J gene TRBJ2-7, with D hard to call. CDR3 length: 15 amino acids. CDR1 and CDR2 from the germline V gene are SGHTA and FQGNSA.

In its sample, this clonotype was seen a few times. The rearrangement uses TRBV7-2 and TRBJ1-4, with 7 bases matching TRBD1. The length of the CDR3 is 15 residues. Germline lookup yields CDR1 SGHTA and CDR2 FQGNSA. With 1 base clipped from V and 7 bases from J, the junction kept 6 bases outside the gene matches. The CDR3 sequence is CASSLEGAVVEKLFF. The CDR3 DNA reads TGTGCCAGCAGCTTAGAGGGGGCTGTGGTTGAAAAACTGTTTTTT. Supplemented by reference TRBV7-2 and TRBJ1-4, the full variable domain reads GAGVSQSPSNKVTEKGKDVELRCDPISGHTALYWYRQSLGQGLEFLIYFQGNSAPDKSGLPSDRFSAERTGGSVSTLTIQRTQQEDSAVYLCASSLEGAVVEKLFFGSGTQLSVL.

The V gene is TRBV29-1, the J gene TRBJ1-6; D gene unclear. The V end lost 0 bases, the J end lost 10 bases, and 10 bases lay between the germline ends. Germline loops: CDR1 SQVTM, CDR2 ANQGSEA. CDR3 length equals 13 residues. CDR3 sequence (DNA): TGCAGCGTTGAAGAGGGCGTTGGATCACCCCTCCACTTT. Protein sequence: CSVEEGVGSPLHF.

This clonotype was seen a handful of times. The chain links TRBV25-1 to TRBJ1-2; 12 bases fit TRBD1. CDR1 is MGHDK, CDR2 SYGVNS, per germline. After removal of 2 bases from V and 6 bases from J, the junction contained 7 bases not matched to a gene. The CDR3 consists of 16 residues. The CDR3 nucleotides read TGTGCCAGCAGTGAAGTGGGGACAGGGGGCGCCGATGGCTACACCTTC. Its protein is CASSEVGTGGADGYTF.